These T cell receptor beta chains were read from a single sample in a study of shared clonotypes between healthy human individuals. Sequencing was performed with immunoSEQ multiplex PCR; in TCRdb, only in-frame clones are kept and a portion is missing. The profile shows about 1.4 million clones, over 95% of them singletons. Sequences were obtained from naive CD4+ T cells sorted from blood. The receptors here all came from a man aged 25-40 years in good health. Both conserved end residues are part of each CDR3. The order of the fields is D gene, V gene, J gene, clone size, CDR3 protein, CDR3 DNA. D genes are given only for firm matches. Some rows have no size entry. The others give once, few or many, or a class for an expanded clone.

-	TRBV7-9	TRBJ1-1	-	CFSGTEAFF	TGTTTCTCAGGCACTGAAGCTTTCTTT
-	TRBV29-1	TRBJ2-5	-	CSVEDLSRDETQYF	TGCAGCGTTGAAGATTTATCCAGGGATGAGACCCAGTACTTC
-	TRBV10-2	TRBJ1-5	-	CASSDEGHEYQPQHF	TGCGCCAGCAGTGATGAAGGACATGAATATCAGCCCCAGCATTTT
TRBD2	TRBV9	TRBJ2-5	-	CASSLGLTQETQYF	TGTGCCAGCAGCCTGGGACTAACACAAGAGACCCAGTACTTC
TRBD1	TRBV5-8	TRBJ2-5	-	CASSHGQAWETQYF	TGTGCCAGCAGCCACGGACAGGCCTGGGAGACCCAGTACTTC
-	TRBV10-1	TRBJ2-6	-	CASSDSLGANVLTF	TGCGCCAGCAGCGACAGTCTTGGGGCCAACGTCCTGACTTTC
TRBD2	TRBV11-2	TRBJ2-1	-	CASSRRTGLGLAAYNEQFF	TGTGCCAGCAGCCGACGGACAGGGCTAGGACTAGCGGCGTACAATGAGCAGTTCTTC
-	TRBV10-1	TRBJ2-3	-	CASSDWRVLDTDTQYF	TGCGCCAGCAGTGATTGGCGCGTACTGGACACAGATACGCAGTATTTT
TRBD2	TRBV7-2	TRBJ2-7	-	CASSFGTGGEQYF	TGTGCCAGCAGCTTTGGGACGGGAGGCGAGCAGTACTTC
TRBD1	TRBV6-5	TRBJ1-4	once	CASSYSTGQGEKLFF	TGTGCCAGCAGTTATTCCACGGGACAGGGTGAAAAACTGTTTTTT
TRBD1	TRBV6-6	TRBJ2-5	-	CASRPGQMVAQYF	TGTGCCAGCAGACCGGGACAGATGGTTGCCCAGTACTTC
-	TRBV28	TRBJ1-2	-	CASSPPTDGYTF	TGTGCCAGCAGTCCGCCGACAGATGGCTACACCTTC
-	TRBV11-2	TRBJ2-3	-	CASRRVRTRRDTQYF	TGTGCCAGCAGAAGGGTCCGTACGAGGAGAGATACGCAGTATTTT
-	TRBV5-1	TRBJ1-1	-	CASSLTPGLEAFF	TGCGCCAGCAGCTTAACTCCGGGCCTTGAAGCTTTCTTT
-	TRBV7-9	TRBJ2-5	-	CASSPPGYGIQYF	TGTGCCAGCAGCCCACCGGGGTACGGAATCCAGTACTTC
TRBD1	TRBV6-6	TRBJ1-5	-	CASSKGTAYSNQPQHF	TGTGCCAGCAGTAAAGGGACAGCCTATAGCAATCAGCCCCAGCATTTT
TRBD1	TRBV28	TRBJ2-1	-	CASNYRTGRHEQFF	TGTGCCAGCAACTACAGGACAGGGAGGCATGAGCAGTTCTTC
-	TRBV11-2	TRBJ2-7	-	CASSLLSGLPYEQYF	TGTGCCAGCAGCTTATTATCAGGGCTGCCCTACGAGCAGTACTTC
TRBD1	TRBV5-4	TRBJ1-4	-	CASSLVGLTRTGVGEKLFF	TGTGCCAGCAGCTTGGTTGGTTTAACCCGGACAGGGGTGGGTGAAAAACTGTTTTTT
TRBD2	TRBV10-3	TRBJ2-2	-	CAIGSSGDTGELFF	TGTGCCATCGGATCTAGCGGGGACACCGGGGAGCTGTTTTTT
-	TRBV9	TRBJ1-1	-	CASSVDPQNTEAFF	TGTGCCAGCAGCGTTGACCCACAGAACACTGAAGCTTTCTTT
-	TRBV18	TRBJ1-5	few	CASSPGQNNQPQHF	TGTGCCAGCTCACCGGGTCAGAACAATCAGCCCCAGCATTTT
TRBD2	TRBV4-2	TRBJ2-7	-	CASSLTSGSSYEQYF	TGTGCCAGCAGTTTAACTAGCGGGAGCTCCTACGAGCAGTACTTC
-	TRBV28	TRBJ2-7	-	CASSYRDLTYEQYF	TGTGCCAGCAGTTACAGGGACTTAACCTACGAGCAGTACTTC
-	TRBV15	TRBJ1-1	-	CATSRDLGGAGTEAFF	TGTGCCACCAGCAGAGATCTTGGGGGCGCGGGTACTGAAGCTTTCTTT
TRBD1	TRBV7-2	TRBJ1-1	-	CASSGDRGAEAFF	TGTGCCAGCAGCGGAGACAGGGGGGCTGAAGCTTTCTTT
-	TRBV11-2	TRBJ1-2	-	CASSSIGTGGSFYGYTF	TGTGCCAGCAGCTCGATAGGGACGGGGGGCTCTTTCTATGGCTACACCTTC
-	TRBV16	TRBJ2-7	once	CASSQTGSPITYEQYF	TGTGCCAGCAGCCAAACGGGTAGCCCGATCACCTACGAGCAGTACTTC
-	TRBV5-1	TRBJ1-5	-	CASSLDVNGQPQHF	TGCGCCAGCAGCTTGGACGTAAACGGTCAGCCCCAGCATTTT
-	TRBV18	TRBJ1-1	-	CASSPLTGTEAFF	TGTGCCAGCTCACCACTTACGGGGACTGAAGCTTTCTTT
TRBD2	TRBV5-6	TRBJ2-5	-	CASSSRTSAGETQYF	TGTGCCAGCAGCTCACGCACTAGCGCCGGAGAGACCCAGTACTTC
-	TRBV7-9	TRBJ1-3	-	CASSLAQSSGNTIYF	TGTGCCAGCAGCTTAGCCCAGAGCTCTGGAAACACCATATATTTT
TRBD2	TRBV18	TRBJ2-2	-	CASSPGASGYTGELFF	TGTGCCAGCTCACCAGGGGCTAGCGGATACACCGGGGAGCTGTTTTTT
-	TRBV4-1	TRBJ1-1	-	CASSQRPLGGSNTEAFF	TGCGCCAGCAGCCAAAGGCCCTTGGGGGGCTCGAACACTGAAGCTTTCTTT
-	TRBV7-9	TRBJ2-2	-	CASSETGSTGELFF	TGTGCCAGCAGCGAGACGGGTTCCACCGGGGAGCTGTTTTTT
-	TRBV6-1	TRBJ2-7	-	CASIRREPSYEQYF	TGTGCCAGCATTCGCAGGGAGCCCTCCTACGAGCAGTACTTC
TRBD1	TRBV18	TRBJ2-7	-	CASSPPFGTGGYGSLSYEQYF	TGTGCCAGCTCACCACCTTTCGGCACAGGGGGGTATGGTTCACTGAGCTACGAGCAGTACTTC
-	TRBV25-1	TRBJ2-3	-	CASSPRKGGVTDTQYF	TGTGCCAGCAGTCCCCGGAAGGGAGGAGTGACAGATACGCAGTATTTT
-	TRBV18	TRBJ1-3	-	CASSPPSLRAGNTIYF	TGTGCCAGCTCACCACCGTCCTTGAGGGCCGGAAACACCATATATTTT
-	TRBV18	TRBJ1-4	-	CASSRNSEKLFF	TGTGCCAGCTCACGAAATTCCGAAAAACTGTTTTTT
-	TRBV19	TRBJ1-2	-	CASSRPHPTRDYGYTF	TGTGCCAGTAGTAGACCCCACCCCACCAGGGACTATGGCTACACCTTC
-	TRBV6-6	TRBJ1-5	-	CAIGRVNQPQHF	TGTGCCATAGGCAGGGTTAATCAGCCCCAGCATTTT
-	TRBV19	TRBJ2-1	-	CASSMRLAYNEQFF	TGTGCCAGTAGTATGCGATTAGCCTACAATGAGCAGTTCTTC
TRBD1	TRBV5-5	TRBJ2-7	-	CATHRDRGRHEQYF	TGTGCCACCCACCGGGACAGGGGACGCCACGAGCAGTACTTC
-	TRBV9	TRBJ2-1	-	CASPVGGKGFYNEQFF	TGTGCCAGTCCCGTGGGCGGGAAGGGTTTCTACAATGAGCAGTTCTTC
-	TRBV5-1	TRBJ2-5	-	CASSFVRAETQYF	TGCGCCAGCAGCTTTGTCAGGGCCGAGACCCAGTACTTC
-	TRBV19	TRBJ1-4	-	CASGWGTTNEKLFF	TGTGCCAGTGGGTGGGGGACAACTAATGAAAAACTGTTTTTT
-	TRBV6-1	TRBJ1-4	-	CASSPLSEKLFF	TGTGCCAGCAGTCCCCTGAGTGAAAAACTGTTTTTT
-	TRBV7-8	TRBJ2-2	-	CASSLAGGYTGELFF	TGTGCCAGCAGCTTAGCGGGGGGTTACACCGGGGAGCTGTTTTTT
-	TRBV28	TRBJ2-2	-	CASSSRGSARPGELFF	TGTGCCAGCAGTTCGCGTGGTAGCGCGCGTCCCGGGGAGCTGTTTTTT
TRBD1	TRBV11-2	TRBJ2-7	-	CASSQGNDRGTYEQYF	TGTGCCAGCAGCCAAGGGAATGACAGGGGTACCTACGAGCAGTACTTC
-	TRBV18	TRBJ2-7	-	CASSQRTSYEQYF	TGTGCCAGCTCCCAACGGACATCCTACGAGCAGTACTTC
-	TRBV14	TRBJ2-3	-	CASSQDLTDTQYF	TGTGCCAGCAGCCAGGACCTCACAGATACGCAGTATTTT
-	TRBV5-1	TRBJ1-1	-	CASSSEERKVNTEAFF	TGCGCCAGCAGCTCGGAGGAGAGAAAGGTGAACACTGAAGCTTTCTTT
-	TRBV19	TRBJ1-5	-	CASSRGVSSNQPQHF	TGTGCCAGTAGTAGGGGGGTTAGCAGCAATCAGCCCCAGCATTTT
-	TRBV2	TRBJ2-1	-	CASSEGQYNEQFF	TGTGCCAGCAGTGAGGGGCAGTACAATGAGCAGTTCTTC
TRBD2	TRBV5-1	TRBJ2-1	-	CASSRTSGRYDEQFF	TGCGCCAGCAGTCGGACTAGCGGGAGGTATGATGAGCAGTTCTTC
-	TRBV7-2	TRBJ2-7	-	CASSIRTVGYEQYF	TGTGCCAGCAGCATCAGGACAGTCGGCTACGAGCAGTACTTC
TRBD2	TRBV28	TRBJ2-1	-	CASSLREGEQFF	TGTGCCAGCAGTTTAAGGGAGGGTGAGCAGTTCTTC
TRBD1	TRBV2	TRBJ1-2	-	CASSLGQDGYTF	TGTGCCAGCAGCTTGGGACAGGATGGCTACACCTTC